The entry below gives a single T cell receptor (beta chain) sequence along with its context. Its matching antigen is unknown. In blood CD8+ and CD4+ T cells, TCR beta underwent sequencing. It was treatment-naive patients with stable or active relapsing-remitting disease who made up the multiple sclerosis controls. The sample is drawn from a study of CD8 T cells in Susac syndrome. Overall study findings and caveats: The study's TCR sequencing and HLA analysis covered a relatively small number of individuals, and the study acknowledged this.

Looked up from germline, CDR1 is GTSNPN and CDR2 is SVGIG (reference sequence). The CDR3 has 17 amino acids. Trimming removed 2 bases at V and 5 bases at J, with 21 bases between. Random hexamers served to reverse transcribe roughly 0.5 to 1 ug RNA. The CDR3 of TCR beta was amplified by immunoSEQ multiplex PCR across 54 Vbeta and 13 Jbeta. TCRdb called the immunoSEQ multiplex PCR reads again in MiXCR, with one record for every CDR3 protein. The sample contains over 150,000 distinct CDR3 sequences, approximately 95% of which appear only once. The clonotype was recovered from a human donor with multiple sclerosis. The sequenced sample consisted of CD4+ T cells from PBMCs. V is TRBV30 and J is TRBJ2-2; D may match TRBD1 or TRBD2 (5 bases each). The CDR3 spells CAWSRTVMGVRTGELFF. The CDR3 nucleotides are TGTGCCTGGAGTCGTACGGTGATGGGGGTTAGGACCGGGGAGCTGTTTTTT.